The 8 T cell receptor beta chains below were found in one sample sequenced in a study of tissue T cells after allogeneic stem cell transplantation. Some clones are missing from TCRdb's copy, which holds only in-frame ones; the method was immunoSEQ multiplex PCR. This sample has about 5,300 clones, with 60% to 80% found just once. This material consisted of tissue from the colon, taken at autopsy. These receptor sequences come from a female donor of 60 years or more with lung cancer.

The chain recombines TRBV9 with TRBJ2-3; TRBD2 matches at 8 bases. V shed 0 bases, J shed 1 base, and the junction held 7 bases outside the gene matches. The germline V gene encodes CDR1 SGDLS and CDR2 YYNGEE. The length of the CDR3 is 17 residues. The DNA of the CDR3 is TGTGCCAGCAGCGTAGGGGTTGGCGGGGGGCGCACAGATACGCAGTATTTT. Its protein product is CASSVGVGGGRTDTQYF.

The genes are TRBV15 and TRBJ1-1; D unresolved. V shed 0 bases and J shed 4 bases, with 24 bases lying between them. Germline CDR1 LNHNV, CDR2 YYDKDF (reference sequence). The CDR3 totals 19 residues. This CDR3 is CATSRDLGEGWKSTTEAFF. CDR3 in DNA: TGTGCCACCAGCAGAGATCTCGGGGAGGGATGGAAATCAACCACTGAAGCTTTCTTT.

The chain carries TRBV5-5 and TRBJ1-3; D is uncertain. CDR1 and CDR2 (germline): SGHKS, YYEKEE (reference sequence). Trimming left V 1 base short and J 9 bases short, with 17 bases between. The CDR3 length is 15 residues. The CDR3 sequence is CASSLRPEGSGTIYF. The CDR3 DNA sequence: TGTGCCAGCAGCTTGAGGCCAGAAGGGTCAGGCACCATATATTTT. The complete variable domain, with remaining parts taken from reference TRBV5-5 and TRBJ1-3, reads DAGVTQSPTHLIKTRGQQVTLRCSPISGHKSVSWYQQVLGQGPQFIFQYYEKEERGRGNFPDRFSARQFPNYSSELNVNALLLGDSALYLCASSLRPEGSGTIYFGEGSWLTVV.

The chain's CDR3 is CASTKTGQGMVHDEQYF. The CDR3 bases are TGTGCCAGCACCAAAACGGGACAGGGGATGGTCCACGACGAGCAGTACTTC. This chain joins TRBV7-8 and TRBJ2-7, with TRBD1 matching 10 bases. Looked up from germline, CDR1 is SGHVS and CDR2 is FQNEAQ. V trimming: 7 bases; J trimming: 5 bases; junction bases outside the gene matches: 17. The CDR3 contains 17 residues.

This clone appeared a single time. V usage is TRBV27 and J usage is TRBJ2-4; weak D call: TRBD2 (5 bases). The ends were cut back, 4 bases at V and 7 bases at J, with 14 bases in the middle. In germline, CDR1 is MNHEY, CDR2 SMNVEV (reference sequence). The CDR3 is 14 amino acids. CDR3 sequence: CASSYGLDWNIQYF. The CDR3 DNA reads as TGTGCCAGCAGTTACGGACTGGACTGGAACATTCAGTACTTC.

This rearrangement joins TRBV7-2 to TRBJ2-1; maybe TRBD1 (6 bases). Germline CDR1 reads SGHTA; CDR2 reads FQGNSA. The CDR3 totals 14 residues. The V and J ends lost 5 bases and 0 bases respectively, with 8 bases between them. CDR3 sequence reads: CASSRDTSYNEQFF. CDR3 nucleotide sequence: TGTGCCAGCAGCCGGGACACCTCCTACAATGAGCAGTTCTTC.

The V gene is TRBV4-2, the J gene TRBJ2-7; no reliable D call. CDR1 and CDR2 from the germline V gene are LGHNA and YNFKEQ. The CDR3 is 10 residues long. The CDR3 bases are TGTGTTACCCCGAGGTACGAGCAGTACTTC. This encodes CVTPRYEQYF.

V usage is TRBV5-4 and J usage is TRBJ1-6; weak D call: TRBD1 (6 bases). CDR3 size: 14 residues. Germline loops: CDR1 SGHNT, CDR2 YYREEE (reference sequence). V was shortened by 4 bases and J by 7 bases, with 12 bases between the two germline ends. CDR3 residues: CASSPDRKNSPLHF. The CDR3 nucleotides read TGTGCCAGCAGCCCGGACAGAAAAAATTCACCCCTCCACTTT.